This TCR beta chain was identified during a study of CD8+ T cells in alopecia areata. Overall study context: Treatment comprised oral tofacitinib, 5 to 10 mg twice daily, in treated patients.

V dropped 0 bases and J dropped 4 bases, with 17 bases sitting between them. The CDR3 length is 17 residues. As the sequencing template, cDNA was produced by extracting RNA and reverse transcribing it. The protocol was immunoSEQ multiplex PCR, while the TCRdb copy is restricted to in-frame clones and leaves out a portion. The sample consists of roughly 110,000 clones, 56% of them appearing once. Specified treatment: oral pan-JAK inhibitor, 5-10 mg twice daily. On this clone: Its cognate antigen is unknown.

Whole-study findings and limits: Against the mouse data, patients shared TCRs less clearly, possibly for HLA reasons. The study found that many expanded lesional clones persisted in scalp and blood during tofacitinib. Tofacitinib significantly brought down scalp clonality and expanded CD8+ clones among top 100.

The gene calls are TRBV23-1 and TRBJ2-3; D tentatively reads TRBD1 or TRBD2 (5 bases each). TRBV23-1 is placed among ORFs of uncertain function. The sample here was CD4+ T cells sorted from blood, taken at week 24, from a patient treated with tofacitinib. The source of this sequence is a human donor with alopecia areata. The CDR3, as DNA: TGCGCCAGCAGTCAATCTTGGGACCCCGGTAGGGCAGATACGCAGTATTTT. It encodes CASSQSWDPGRADTQYF.